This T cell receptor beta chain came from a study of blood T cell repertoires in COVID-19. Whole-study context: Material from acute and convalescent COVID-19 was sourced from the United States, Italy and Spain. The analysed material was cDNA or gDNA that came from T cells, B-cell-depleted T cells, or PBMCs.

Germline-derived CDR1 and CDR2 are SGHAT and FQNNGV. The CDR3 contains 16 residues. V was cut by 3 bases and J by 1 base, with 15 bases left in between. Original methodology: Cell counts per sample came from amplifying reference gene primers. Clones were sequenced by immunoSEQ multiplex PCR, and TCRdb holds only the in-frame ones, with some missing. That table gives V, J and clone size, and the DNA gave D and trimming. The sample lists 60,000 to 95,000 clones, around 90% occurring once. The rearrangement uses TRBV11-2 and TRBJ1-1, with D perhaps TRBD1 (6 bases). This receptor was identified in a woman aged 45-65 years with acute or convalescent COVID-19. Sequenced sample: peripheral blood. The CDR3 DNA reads TGTGCCAGCAGCTTCACGGGGGGCGCAACGAACACTGAAGCTTTCTTT. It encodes CASSFTGGATNTEAFF.